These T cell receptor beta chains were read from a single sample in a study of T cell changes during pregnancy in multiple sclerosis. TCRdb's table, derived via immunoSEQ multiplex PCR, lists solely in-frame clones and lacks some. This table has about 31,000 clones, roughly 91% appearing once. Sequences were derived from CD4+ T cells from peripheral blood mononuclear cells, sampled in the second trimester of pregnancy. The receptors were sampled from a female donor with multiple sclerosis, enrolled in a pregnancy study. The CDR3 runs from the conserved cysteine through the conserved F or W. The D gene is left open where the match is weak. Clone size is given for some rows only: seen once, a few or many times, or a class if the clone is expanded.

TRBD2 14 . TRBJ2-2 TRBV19 TGTGCCAGTAGTATAGTTGCGGGAGCCGGGGAGCTGTTTTTT CASSIVAGAGELFF
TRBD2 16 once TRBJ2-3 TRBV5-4 TGTGCCAGCAGCGAAAGACTAGCGGGAGGCGCAGATACGCAGTATTTT CASSERLAGGADTQYF
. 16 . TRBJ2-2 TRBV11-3 TGTGCCAGCAGCCCGAATTCGGGATTGGACGCCGGGGAGCTGTTTTTT CASSPNSGLDAGELFF
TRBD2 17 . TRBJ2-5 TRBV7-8 TGTGCCAGCAGCTTAGGGACTAGCGGGAGGGCCCGGGAGACCCAGTACTTC CASSLGTSGRARETQYF
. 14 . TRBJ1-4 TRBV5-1 TGCGCCAGCAGCCAACAGGGAGGGAATGAAAAACTGTTTTTT CASSQQGGNEKLFF
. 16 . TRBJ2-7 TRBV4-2 TGTGCCAGCAGCCAAGGTAGGACAGCGAGCTCCTACGAGCAGTACTTC CASSQGRTASSYEQYF
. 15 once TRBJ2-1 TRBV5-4 TGTGCCAGCAGCAGGACAGCAAGCTCCTACAATGAGCAGTTCTTC CASSRTASSYNEQFF
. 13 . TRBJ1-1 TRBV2 TGTGCCAGCAGTGCGAACGGGAACACTGAAGCTTTCTTT CASSANGNTEAFF
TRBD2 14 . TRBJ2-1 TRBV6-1 TGTGCCAGCAGTCTAGCGGGGGCCAGCAATGAGCAGTTCTTC CASSLAGASNEQFF
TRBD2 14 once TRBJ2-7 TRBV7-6 TGTGCCAGCAGCATTAGCGGGAGCTCCTACGAGCAGTACTTC CASSISGSSYEQYF
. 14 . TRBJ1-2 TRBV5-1 TGCGCCAGCAGCTTGCCAGGGGCGGGCTATGGCTACACCTTC CASSLPGAGYGYTF
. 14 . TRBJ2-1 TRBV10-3 TGTGCCATCAGTGCGATTAGCGGTTACAATGAGCAGTTCTTC CAISAISGYNEQFF
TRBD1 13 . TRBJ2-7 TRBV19 TGTGCCAGTAGGAGACAGGGCGTAGACGAGCAGTACTTC CASRRQGVDEQYF
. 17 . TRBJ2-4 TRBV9 TGTGCCAGCAGCCCCACGGCACTAGCTCGCGCCAAAAACATTCAGTACTTC CASSPTALARAKNIQYF
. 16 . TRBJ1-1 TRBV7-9 TGTGCCAGCAGCCCTCGCAGGGCTTTGGTGCTCTCTGAAGCTTTCTTT CASSPRRALVLSEAFF
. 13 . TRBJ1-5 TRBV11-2 TGTGCCAGCAGCTTAGGGCTAGAGCAGCCCCAGCATTTT CASSLGLEQPQHF
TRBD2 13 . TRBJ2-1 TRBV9 TGTGCCAGCAGCGTCAGCGGGAGGGATGAGCAGTTCTTC CASSVSGRDEQFF
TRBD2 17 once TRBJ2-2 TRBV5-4 TGTGCCAGCAGCTTGTATAAACTAGCGGGAGATTCAGGCCAGCTGTTTTTT CASSLYKLAGDSGQLFF
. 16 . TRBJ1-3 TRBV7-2 TGTGCCAGCAGCCAGTCGACAGGACCCAGTGGAAACACCATATATTTT CASSQSTGPSGNTIYF
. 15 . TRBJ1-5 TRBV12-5 TGTGCTAGTGGTACGGGGGGCGCTAGCAATCAGCCCCAGCATTTT CASGTGGASNQPQHF
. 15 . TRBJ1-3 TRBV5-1 TGCGCCAGCAGCTTGTCCGGGGGGGCTGGAAACACCATATATTTT CASSLSGGAGNTIYF
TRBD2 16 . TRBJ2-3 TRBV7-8 TGTGCCAGCAGCCAGGGACTAGCGGGAGCCACAGATACGCAGTATTTT CASSQGLAGATDTQYF